Listed below are T cell receptor beta chains from one sample, sequenced in a study of graft-versus-host responses after intestinal transplantation. Libraries were prepared by immunoSEQ multiplex PCR; TCRdb keeps only in-frame clonotypes and omits some of them. The table lists tens of thousands of clones, around four fifths of them singletons. The sequenced sample was PBMCs, obtained approximately 28 days after intestinal transplant. These receptors originate from a human patient who received an intestinal transplant, so some T cells may come from the graft donor. The conserved cysteine and the conserved F or W are not part of the CDR3 here.

>14|TRBJ2-5|TRBV27
ASSWGSGSRKETQY
>14|TRBJ2-7|TRBV9
ASSASSGGAKDEQY
>16|TRBJ2-5|TRBV19
ASSMIPRGGGSISTQY
>12|TRBJ1-2|TRBV19
ASSRTGGRNGYT
>11|TRBJ2-5|TRBV6-1
ASSVAEGETQY
>10|TRBJ2-7|TRBV29-1
SVVMRDYEQY
>17|TRBJ2-7|TRBV2
ATLGAKLAGGFSSYEQY
>11|TRBJ2-1|TRBV29-1
SVEGQGGNEQF
>12|TRBJ2-1|TRBV11-3
ASSPGTGNNEQF
>10|TRBJ2-2|TRBV2
ASSITAPELF
>13|TRBJ1-2|TRBV5-1
ASSLGQGPPYGYT
>13|TRBJ2-7|TRBV12-5
ASGFSGQGTYEQY
>12|TRBJ2-7|TRBV9
ASSVRDRDYEQY
>9|TRBJ1-1|TRBV28
ETIGDTEAF
>13|TRBJ2-7|TRBV6-1
ASSVLAGGSYEQY
>12|TRBJ2-3|TRBV2
ATGLAGVLDTQY
>13|TRBJ2-7|TRBV29-1
SVRQGGGSTYEQY
>12|TRBJ2-5|TRBV28
ASSLSQGGETQY
>13|TRBJ2-5|TRBV7-3
ASSLTGRAHETQY
>13|TRBJ1-5|TRBV19
ASSIPGASNQPQH
>12|TRBJ2-7|TRBV6-9
ASSYSGGSYEQY
>15|TRBJ2-5|TRBV9
ASSSSRTGQGHETQY
>9|TRBJ1-2|TRBV25-1
ASSATGGYT
>13|TRBJ1-1|TRBV5-1
ASSLMGGENTEAF
>11|TRBJ2-2|TRBV25-1
ASSGQGGGELF
>11|TRBJ1-6|TRBV7-3
ASSPTVDSPLH
>18|TRBJ2-7|TRBV7-2
ASSLARGLAGGPSSYEQY
>10|TRBJ1-6|TRBV7-9
ASSLDRAAPH
>12|TRBJ2-5|TRBV27
ASRTGVAVKTQY
>11|TRBJ2-7|TRBV18
ASSPPQTYEQY
>13|TRBJ2-3|TRBV14
ASSGLAASTDTQY
>14|TRBJ1-1|TRBV6-5
ASSYSKSSMNTEAF
>15|TRBJ1-6|TRBV7-9
ASSLGQAGDYNSPLH
>15|TRBJ2-3|TRBV5-1
ASSLGQPSVFTDTQY
>15|TRBJ1-3|TRBV6-1
ASSENPGQGWGNTIY
>13|TRBJ2-1|TRBV11-3
ASSLRTGAVNEQF
>13|TRBJ2-3|TRBV9
ASSVGGGATDTQY
>17|TRBJ2-7|TRBV18
ASSQPGLAGGLRPYEQY
>15|TRBJ2-7|TRBV28
ASSFPLLAGGGAEQY
>11|TRBJ2-5|TRBV9
ASSVGTQETQY